One and the same sample provided the 15 T cell receptor beta chains below, sequenced in a study of identifying expanded T cells in peripheral blood. Method: immunoSEQ multiplex PCR; TCRdb's copy keeps in-frame clones and lacks some. Of under 150,000 clones in the sample, about 86% were seen once. Sequenced input: blood. These receptor sequences come from a person aged 18 to 75 in good health.

The chain joins TRBV14 to TRBJ2-3, with D possibly TRBD2 on 5 matching bases. The CDR3 covers 12 residues. Germline assignment: CDR1 SGHDN and CDR2 FVKESK. Trimming stripped 5 bases from V and 6 bases from J, with 9 bases between. DNA of the CDR3: TGTGCCAGCAGCTCCACGGGGGATACGCAGTATTTT. Amino acids: CASSSTGDTQYF. The whole variable domain, remainder taken from reference TRBV14 and TRBJ2-3, is EAGVTQFPSHSVIEKGQTVTLRCDPISGHDNLYWYRRVMGKEIKFLLHFVKESKQDESGMPNNRFLAERTGGTYSTLKVQPAELEDSGVYFCASSSTGDTQYFGPGTRLTVL.

This chain uses TRBV2 with TRBJ2-5, with 7 bases fitting TRBD1. Germline-derived CDR1 and CDR2 are SNHLY and FYNNEI. The V and J ends lost 7 bases and 5 bases, in that order; junction bases with no gene match: 7. This CDR3 has 13 amino acids. DNA of the CDR3: TGTGCCAGCAAGCCAGGGGGTGGGGAGACCCAGTACTTC. Protein: CASKPGGGETQYF.

The CDR3 nucleotides read TGCGCCAGCAGCCACCCCCCGGGACGTAACACCGGGGAGCTGTTTTTT. It codes for CASSHPPGRNTGELFF. The V call is TRBV4-1, the J call TRBJ2-2, with D possibly called TRBD1 or TRBD2 (5 bases each). In germline, CDR1 is MGHRA, CDR2 YSYEKL. This CDR3 spans 16 amino acids. The ends were cut back, 3 bases at V and 2 bases at J, with 13 bases in the middle.

V gene TRBV30 combines with J gene TRBJ1-5; possible D gene TRBD1, 5 bases. V lost 1 base and J lost 3, with 22 bases in between. Germline V gene lookup returns CDR1 GTSNPN and CDR2 SVGIG (reference sequence). This CDR3 has 18 amino acids. Written as DNA, the CDR3 is TGTGCCTGGAGTGCCACGGTACACACAGGCTCCTCCAATCAGCCCCAGCATTTT. As protein: CAWSATVHTGSSNQPQHF.

The gene calls are TRBV19 and TRBJ2-7; D might be TRBD1 or TRBD2, each matching 5 bases. This CDR3 comprises 12 residues. CDR1 and CDR2 (germline): LNHDA, SQIVND (reference sequence). V lost 10 bases, J lost 5 bases, and 15 bases lay in between. The CDR3 sequence is CAKLDSFDEQYF. The CDR3 nucleotides read TGTGCCAAACTAGACAGCTTTGACGAGCAGTACTTC.

This sequence joins TRBV6-4 and TRBJ1-5; 9 bases agree with TRBD1. With 4 bases clipped from V and 4 bases from J, the junction kept 5 bases outside the gene matches. Germline CDR1 MRHNA, CDR2 SNTAGT. CDR3 size: 15 residues. The CDR3 DNA reads TGTGCCAGCAGTGGATCCGACAGGGGGAATCAGCCCCAGCATTTT. Its protein is CASSGSDRGNQPQHF.

The chain is built from TRBV9 and TRBJ2-7; a possible D gene is TRBD1 (8 bases). Trimming removed 3 bases at V and 2 bases at J, with 12 bases between. The CDR3 covers 14 residues. CDR1 SGDLS and CDR2 YYNGEE come from the germline V gene. This CDR3 is CASSAGGQAYEQYF. As DNA, the CDR3 is TGTGCCAGCAGCGCGGGGGGACAGGCCTACGAGCAGTACTTC.

The chain recombines TRBV28 with TRBJ1-4; D is ambiguous. CDR3 length: 16 amino acids. Trimming cost V 5 bases and J 0 bases, with 13 bases left between them. CDR1 is MDHEN, CDR2 SYDVKM, per germline. The CDR3 protein is CASSTPSGATNEKLFF. CDR3 sequence (DNA): TGTGCCAGCAGTACTCCATCCGGAGCAACTAATGAAAAACTGTTTTTT.

This clone came up once. J is TRBJ1-6 and V is TRBV21-1. TRBV21-1 is labeled a pseudogene. This CDR3 has 14 amino acids. In DNA form, the CDR3 reads TGTGCCAGCAGCAAAGGGAGGGGATTTTCACCCCTCCACTTT. It is translated as CASSKGRGFSPLHF.

This rearrangement joins TRBV5-4 to TRBJ2-1, with TRBD2 identical over 12 bases. Germline-derived CDR1 and CDR2 are SGHNT and YYREEE (reference sequence). This CDR3 comprises 16 residues. Trimming at V came to 2 bases and at J to 4 bases, leaving 4 bases not matched to a gene. The CDR3 nucleotides are TGTGCCAGCAGCTTCTCCGGGACTAGCGGGTACAATGAGCAGTTCTTC. Its translation: CASSFSGTSGYNEQFF.

This chain uses TRBV6-6 with TRBJ1-1; D gene uncertain. Germline CDR1 is MNHNY and CDR2 is SVGAGI (reference sequence). Trimming cost V 10 bases and J 1 base, with 13 bases left between them. CDR3 length: 13 amino acids. The CDR3 DNA reads TGTGCCACAATCGGGTTTGCGAACACTGAAGCTTTCTTT. Its protein is CATIGFANTEAFF.

V is TRBV6-5 and J is TRBJ1-4, with TRBD1 matching over 7 bases. Germline-derived CDR1 and CDR2 are MNHEY and SVGAGI. V was clipped by 5 bases and J by 8 bases; unmatched bases: 8. This CDR3 is built from 14 residues. DNA of the CDR3: TGTGCCAGCAGTGAACAGGGGTCGAGCGAAAAACTGTTTTTT. The encoded protein is CASSEQGSSEKLFF.

The chain uses TRBV7-8 and TRBJ1-2, with D unclear. CDR3 length equals 15 residues. CDR1 and CDR2 from the germline V gene are SGHVS and FQNEAQ. V lost 1 base to trimming and J lost 2 bases, with 11 bases between them. The CDR3 here is CASSLVHGLNYGYTF. The CDR3 nucleotides read TGTGCCAGCAGCTTAGTCCACGGCCTAAACTATGGCTACACCTTC. The complete variable domain, with remaining parts taken from reference TRBV7-8 and TRBJ1-2, reads GAGVSQSPRYKVAKRGQDVALRCDPISGHVSLFWYQQALGQGPEFLTYFQNEAQLDKSGLPSDRFFAERPEGSVSTLKIQRTQQEDSAVYLCASSLVHGLNYGYTFGSGTRLTVV.

This chain joins TRBV7-9 and TRBJ2-2; no clear D gene. In germline, CDR1 is SEHNR, CDR2 FQNEAQ (reference sequence). V lost 0 bases and J lost 4, with 9 bases in between. CDR3 size: 15 residues. The CDR3 region has the DNA TGTGCCAGCAGCTTAGCGCTCTGGACCACCGGGGAGCTGTTTTTT. This sequence encodes CASSLALWTTGELFF.

J is TRBJ2-6 and V is TRBV5-1, with a tentative D call TRBD1 (6 bases). The CDR3 loop spans 14 amino acids. Germline loops: CDR1 SGHRS, CDR2 YFSETQ. V was clipped by 4 bases and J by 2 bases, with 7 bases between them. CDR3 in DNA: TGCGCCAGCAGCCCAGGGGCTGGGGCCAACGTCCTGACTTTC. Protein product: CASSPGAGANVLTF. Full variable domain (missing parts from reference TRBV5-1 and TRBJ2-6): KAGVTQTPRYLIKTRGQQVTLSCSPISGHRSVSWYQQTPGQGLQFLFEYFSETQRNKGNFPGRFSGRQFSNSRSEMNVSTLELGDSALYLCASSPGAGANVLTFGAGSRLTVL.